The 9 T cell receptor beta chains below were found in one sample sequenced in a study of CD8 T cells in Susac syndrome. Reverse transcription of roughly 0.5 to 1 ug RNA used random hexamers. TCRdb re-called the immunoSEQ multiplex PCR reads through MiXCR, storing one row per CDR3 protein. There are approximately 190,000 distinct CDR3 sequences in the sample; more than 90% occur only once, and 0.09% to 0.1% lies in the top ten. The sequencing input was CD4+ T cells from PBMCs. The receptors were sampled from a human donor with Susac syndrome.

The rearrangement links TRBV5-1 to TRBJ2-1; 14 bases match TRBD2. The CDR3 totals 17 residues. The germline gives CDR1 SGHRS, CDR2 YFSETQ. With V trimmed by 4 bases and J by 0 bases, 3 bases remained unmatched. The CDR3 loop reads CASSQTSGGASYNEQFF. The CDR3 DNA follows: TGCGCCAGCAGCCAGACTAGCGGGGGGGCCTCCTACAATGAGCAGTTCTTC.

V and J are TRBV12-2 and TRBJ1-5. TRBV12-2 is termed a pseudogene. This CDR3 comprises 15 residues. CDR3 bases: TGTGCAAGTCGCTTAGTTACACGACTAGATCAGCCCCAGCATTTT. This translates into CASRLVTRLDQPQHF.

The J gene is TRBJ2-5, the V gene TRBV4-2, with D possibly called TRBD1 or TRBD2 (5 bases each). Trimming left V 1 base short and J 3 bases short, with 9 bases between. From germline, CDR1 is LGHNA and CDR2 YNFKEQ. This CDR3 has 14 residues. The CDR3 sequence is CASSQGDPEETQYF. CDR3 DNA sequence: TGTGCCAGCAGCCAAGGGGACCCCGAAGAGACCCAGTACTTC.

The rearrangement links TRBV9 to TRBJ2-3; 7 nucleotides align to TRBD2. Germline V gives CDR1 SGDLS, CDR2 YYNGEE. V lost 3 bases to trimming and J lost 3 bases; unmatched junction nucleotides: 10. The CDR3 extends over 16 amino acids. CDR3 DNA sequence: TGTGCCAGCAGCGCTCGACTAGCAACGGGGACAGATACGCAGTATTTT. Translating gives CASSARLATGTDTQYF.

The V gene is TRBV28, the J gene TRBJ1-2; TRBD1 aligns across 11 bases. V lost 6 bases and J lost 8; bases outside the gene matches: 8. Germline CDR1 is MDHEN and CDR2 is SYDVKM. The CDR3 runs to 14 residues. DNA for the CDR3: TGTGCCAGCAGAATTGGGACAGGGGGGTTCGGCTACACCTTC. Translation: CASRIGTGGFGYTF.

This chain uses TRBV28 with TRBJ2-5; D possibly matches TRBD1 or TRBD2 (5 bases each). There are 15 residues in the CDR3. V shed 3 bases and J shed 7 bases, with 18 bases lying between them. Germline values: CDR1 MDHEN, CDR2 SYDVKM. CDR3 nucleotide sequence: TGTGCCAGCAGTTTGGACAAGCCCGCGGGTGGGACCCAGTACTTC. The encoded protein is CASSLDKPAGGTQYF.

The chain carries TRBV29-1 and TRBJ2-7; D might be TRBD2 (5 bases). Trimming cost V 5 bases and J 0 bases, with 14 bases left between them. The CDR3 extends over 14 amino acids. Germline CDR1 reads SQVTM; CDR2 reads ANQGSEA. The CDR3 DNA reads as TGCAGCGTTTCCCGCAGCGGCAGCTCCTACGAGCAGTACTTC. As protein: CSVSRSGSSYEQYF.

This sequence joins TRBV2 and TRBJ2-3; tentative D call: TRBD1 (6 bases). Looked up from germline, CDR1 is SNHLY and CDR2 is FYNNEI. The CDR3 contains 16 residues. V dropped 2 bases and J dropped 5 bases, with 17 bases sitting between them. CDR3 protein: CASSENRRKGEDTQYF. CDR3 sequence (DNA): TGTGCCAGCAGTGAAAATCGTCGCAAGGGGGAAGATACGCAGTATTTT.

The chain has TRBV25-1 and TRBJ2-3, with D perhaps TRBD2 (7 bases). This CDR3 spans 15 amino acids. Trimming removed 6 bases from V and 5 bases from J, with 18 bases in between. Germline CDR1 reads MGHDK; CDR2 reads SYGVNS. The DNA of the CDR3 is TGTGCCAGCAGATATGCCGGGGGGCGGGGAGATACGCAGTATTTT. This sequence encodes CASRYAGGRGDTQYF.